This record concerns one T cell receptor beta chain sequence. The source of the sample is a study of radiotherapy plus CTLA-4 blockade in lung cancer. This CDR3 is built from 18 residues. Germline CDR1 and CDR2: LNHDA and SQIVND (reference sequence). With V trimmed by 4 bases and J by 4 bases, 9 bases remained unmatched. Profiled with immunoSEQ multiplex PCR; TCRdb holds only in-frame clones, not every one. Here the sample spans around 90,000 clones, about four fifths being singletons. This clonotype was sampled from a human donor with non-small cell lung cancer who had stable disease on radiotherapy plus ipilimumab. The sequencing used peripheral blood, collected from a patient treated with radiotherapy plus ipilimumab. The rearrangement links TRBV19 to TRBJ2-1; TRBD2 matches 14 bases. CDR3 region: CASSTRLAGGGLYNEQFF. The CDR3 DNA is TGTGCCAGTAGTACTCGACTAGCGGGAGGGGGATTGTACAATGAGCAGTTCTTC.